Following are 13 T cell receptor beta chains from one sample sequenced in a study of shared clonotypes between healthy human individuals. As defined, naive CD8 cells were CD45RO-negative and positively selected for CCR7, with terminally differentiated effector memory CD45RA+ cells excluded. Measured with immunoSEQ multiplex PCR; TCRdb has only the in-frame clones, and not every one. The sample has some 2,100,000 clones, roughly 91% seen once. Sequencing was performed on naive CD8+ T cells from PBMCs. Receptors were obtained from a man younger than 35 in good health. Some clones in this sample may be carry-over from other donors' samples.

The CDR3 nucleotides are TGTGCCAGCAGCTACCTCGAGGACTATGGCTACACCTTC. This sequence encodes CASSYLEDYGYTF. The genes are TRBV28 and TRBJ1-2; D is ambiguous. The CDR3 has 13 amino acids. Germline V CDR1 and CDR2: MDHEN, SYDVKM. Trimming took 6 bases from V and 3 from J, leaving 11 bases between them.

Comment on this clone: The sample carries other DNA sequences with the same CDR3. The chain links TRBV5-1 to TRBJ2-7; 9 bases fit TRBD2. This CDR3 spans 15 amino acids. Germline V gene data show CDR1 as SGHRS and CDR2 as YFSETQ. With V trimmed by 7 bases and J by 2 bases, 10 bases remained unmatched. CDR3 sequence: CASSTGLAGPYEQYF. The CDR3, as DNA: TGCGCCAGCTCGACAGGGCTAGCGGGACCCTACGAGCAGTACTTC.

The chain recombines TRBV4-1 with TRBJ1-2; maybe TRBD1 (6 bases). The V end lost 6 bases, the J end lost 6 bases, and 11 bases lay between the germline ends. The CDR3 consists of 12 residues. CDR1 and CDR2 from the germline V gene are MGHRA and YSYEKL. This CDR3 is CASRGGGDGYTF. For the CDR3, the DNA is TGCGCCAGCAGAGGGGGGGGAGATGGCTACACCTTC.

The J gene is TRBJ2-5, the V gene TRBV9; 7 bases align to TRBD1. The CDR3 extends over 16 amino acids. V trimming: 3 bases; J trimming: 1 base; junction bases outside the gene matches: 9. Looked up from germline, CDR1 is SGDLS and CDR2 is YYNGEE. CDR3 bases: TGTGCCAGCAGCGCCAGCCACAGGGGCGGCCAAGAGACCCAGTACTTC. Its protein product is CASSASHRGGQETQYF. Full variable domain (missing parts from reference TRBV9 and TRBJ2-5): DSGVTQTPKHLITATGQRVTLRCSPRSGDLSVYWYQQSLDQGLQFLIQYYNGEERAKGNILERFSAQQFPDLHSELNLSSLELGDSALYFCASSASHRGGQETQYFGPGTRLLVL.

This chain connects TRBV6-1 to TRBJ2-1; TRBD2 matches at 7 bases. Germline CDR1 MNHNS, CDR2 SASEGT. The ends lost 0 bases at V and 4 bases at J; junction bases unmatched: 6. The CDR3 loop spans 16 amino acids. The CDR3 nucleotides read TGTGCCAGCAGTGAAGCTCGGCTAGCGGCTTACAATGAGCAGTTCTTC. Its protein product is CASSEARLAAYNEQFF.

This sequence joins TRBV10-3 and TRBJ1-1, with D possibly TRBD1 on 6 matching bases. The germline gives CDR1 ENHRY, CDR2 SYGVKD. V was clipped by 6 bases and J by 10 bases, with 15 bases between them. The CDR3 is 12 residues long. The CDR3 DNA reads TGTGCCATCAGGGGGGACATCGGGGTAGCTTTCTTT. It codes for CAIRGDIGVAFF.

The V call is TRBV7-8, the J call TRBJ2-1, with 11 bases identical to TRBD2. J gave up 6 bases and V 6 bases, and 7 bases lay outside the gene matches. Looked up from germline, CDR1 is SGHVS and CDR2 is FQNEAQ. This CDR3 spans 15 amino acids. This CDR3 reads CASRFGLAGSNEQFF. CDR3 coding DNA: TGTGCCAGCAGATTCGGACTAGCGGGTTCCAATGAGCAGTTCTTC.

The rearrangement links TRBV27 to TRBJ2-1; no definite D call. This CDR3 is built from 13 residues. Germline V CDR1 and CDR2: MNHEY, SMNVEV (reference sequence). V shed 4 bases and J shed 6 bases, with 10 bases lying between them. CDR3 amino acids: CASSSSMGNEQFF. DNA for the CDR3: TGTGCCAGCAGTTCCAGTATGGGCAATGAGCAGTTCTTC.

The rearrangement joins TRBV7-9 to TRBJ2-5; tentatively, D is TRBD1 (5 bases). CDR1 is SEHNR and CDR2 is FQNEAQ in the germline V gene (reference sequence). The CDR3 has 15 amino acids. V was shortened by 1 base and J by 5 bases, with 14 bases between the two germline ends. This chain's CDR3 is CASSLGGAPLETQYF. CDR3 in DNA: TGTGCCAGCAGCTTAGGTGGGGCCCCCCTGGAGACCCAGTACTTC. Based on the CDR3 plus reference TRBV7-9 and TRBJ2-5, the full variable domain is DTGVSQNPRHKITKRGQNVTFRCDPISEHNRLYWYRQTLGQGPEFLTYFQNEAQLEKSRLLSDRFSAERPKGSFSTLEIQRTEQGDSAMYLCASSLGGAPLETQYFGPGTRLLVL.

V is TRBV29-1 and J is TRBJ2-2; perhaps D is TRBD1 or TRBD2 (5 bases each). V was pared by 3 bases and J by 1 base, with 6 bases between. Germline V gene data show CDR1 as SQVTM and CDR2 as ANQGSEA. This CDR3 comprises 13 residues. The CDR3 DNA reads TGCAGCGTTGAGGGGGTGAACACCGGGGAGCTGTTTTTT. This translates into CSVEGVNTGELFF.

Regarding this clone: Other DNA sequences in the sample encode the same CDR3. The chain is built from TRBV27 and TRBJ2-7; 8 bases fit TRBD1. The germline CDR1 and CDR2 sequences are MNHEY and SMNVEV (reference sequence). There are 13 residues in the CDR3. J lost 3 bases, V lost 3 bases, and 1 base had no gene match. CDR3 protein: CASSLGTGYEQYF. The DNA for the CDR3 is TGTGCCAGCAGTTTGGGGACAGGCTACGAGCAGTACTTC.

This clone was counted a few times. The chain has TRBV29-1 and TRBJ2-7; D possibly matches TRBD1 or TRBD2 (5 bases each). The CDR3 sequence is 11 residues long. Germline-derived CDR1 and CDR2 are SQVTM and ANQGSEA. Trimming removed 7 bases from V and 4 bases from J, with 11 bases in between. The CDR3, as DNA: TGCAGCGCCCGGGACCGATACGAGCAGTACTTC. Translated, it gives CSARDRYEQYF.

The CDR3: CASSIDLLTYNEQFF. The CDR3 DNA reads TGTGCCAGTAGTATAGATCTATTGACCTACAATGAGCAGTTCTTC. The chain carries TRBV19 and TRBJ2-1; D ambiguous. Trimming removed 0 bases at V and 2 bases at J, with 8 bases between. The CDR3 loop spans 15 amino acids. Germline assignment: CDR1 LNHDA and CDR2 SQIVND (reference sequence).